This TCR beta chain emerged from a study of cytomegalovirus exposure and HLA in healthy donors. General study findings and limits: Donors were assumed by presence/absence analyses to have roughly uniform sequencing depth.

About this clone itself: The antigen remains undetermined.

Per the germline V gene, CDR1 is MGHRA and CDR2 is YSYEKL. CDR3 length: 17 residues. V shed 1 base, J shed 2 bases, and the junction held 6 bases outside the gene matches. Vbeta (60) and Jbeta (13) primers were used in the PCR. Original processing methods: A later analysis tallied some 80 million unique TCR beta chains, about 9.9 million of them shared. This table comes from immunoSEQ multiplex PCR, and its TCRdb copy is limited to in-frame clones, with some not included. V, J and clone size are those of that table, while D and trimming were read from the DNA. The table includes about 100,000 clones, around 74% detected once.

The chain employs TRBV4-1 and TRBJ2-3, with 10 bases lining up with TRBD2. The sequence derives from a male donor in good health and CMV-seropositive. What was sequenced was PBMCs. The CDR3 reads CASSQGLAGAPTDTQYF. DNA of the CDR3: TGCGCCAGCAGCCAAGGTCTAGCGGGGGCCCCCACAGATACGCAGTATTTT.